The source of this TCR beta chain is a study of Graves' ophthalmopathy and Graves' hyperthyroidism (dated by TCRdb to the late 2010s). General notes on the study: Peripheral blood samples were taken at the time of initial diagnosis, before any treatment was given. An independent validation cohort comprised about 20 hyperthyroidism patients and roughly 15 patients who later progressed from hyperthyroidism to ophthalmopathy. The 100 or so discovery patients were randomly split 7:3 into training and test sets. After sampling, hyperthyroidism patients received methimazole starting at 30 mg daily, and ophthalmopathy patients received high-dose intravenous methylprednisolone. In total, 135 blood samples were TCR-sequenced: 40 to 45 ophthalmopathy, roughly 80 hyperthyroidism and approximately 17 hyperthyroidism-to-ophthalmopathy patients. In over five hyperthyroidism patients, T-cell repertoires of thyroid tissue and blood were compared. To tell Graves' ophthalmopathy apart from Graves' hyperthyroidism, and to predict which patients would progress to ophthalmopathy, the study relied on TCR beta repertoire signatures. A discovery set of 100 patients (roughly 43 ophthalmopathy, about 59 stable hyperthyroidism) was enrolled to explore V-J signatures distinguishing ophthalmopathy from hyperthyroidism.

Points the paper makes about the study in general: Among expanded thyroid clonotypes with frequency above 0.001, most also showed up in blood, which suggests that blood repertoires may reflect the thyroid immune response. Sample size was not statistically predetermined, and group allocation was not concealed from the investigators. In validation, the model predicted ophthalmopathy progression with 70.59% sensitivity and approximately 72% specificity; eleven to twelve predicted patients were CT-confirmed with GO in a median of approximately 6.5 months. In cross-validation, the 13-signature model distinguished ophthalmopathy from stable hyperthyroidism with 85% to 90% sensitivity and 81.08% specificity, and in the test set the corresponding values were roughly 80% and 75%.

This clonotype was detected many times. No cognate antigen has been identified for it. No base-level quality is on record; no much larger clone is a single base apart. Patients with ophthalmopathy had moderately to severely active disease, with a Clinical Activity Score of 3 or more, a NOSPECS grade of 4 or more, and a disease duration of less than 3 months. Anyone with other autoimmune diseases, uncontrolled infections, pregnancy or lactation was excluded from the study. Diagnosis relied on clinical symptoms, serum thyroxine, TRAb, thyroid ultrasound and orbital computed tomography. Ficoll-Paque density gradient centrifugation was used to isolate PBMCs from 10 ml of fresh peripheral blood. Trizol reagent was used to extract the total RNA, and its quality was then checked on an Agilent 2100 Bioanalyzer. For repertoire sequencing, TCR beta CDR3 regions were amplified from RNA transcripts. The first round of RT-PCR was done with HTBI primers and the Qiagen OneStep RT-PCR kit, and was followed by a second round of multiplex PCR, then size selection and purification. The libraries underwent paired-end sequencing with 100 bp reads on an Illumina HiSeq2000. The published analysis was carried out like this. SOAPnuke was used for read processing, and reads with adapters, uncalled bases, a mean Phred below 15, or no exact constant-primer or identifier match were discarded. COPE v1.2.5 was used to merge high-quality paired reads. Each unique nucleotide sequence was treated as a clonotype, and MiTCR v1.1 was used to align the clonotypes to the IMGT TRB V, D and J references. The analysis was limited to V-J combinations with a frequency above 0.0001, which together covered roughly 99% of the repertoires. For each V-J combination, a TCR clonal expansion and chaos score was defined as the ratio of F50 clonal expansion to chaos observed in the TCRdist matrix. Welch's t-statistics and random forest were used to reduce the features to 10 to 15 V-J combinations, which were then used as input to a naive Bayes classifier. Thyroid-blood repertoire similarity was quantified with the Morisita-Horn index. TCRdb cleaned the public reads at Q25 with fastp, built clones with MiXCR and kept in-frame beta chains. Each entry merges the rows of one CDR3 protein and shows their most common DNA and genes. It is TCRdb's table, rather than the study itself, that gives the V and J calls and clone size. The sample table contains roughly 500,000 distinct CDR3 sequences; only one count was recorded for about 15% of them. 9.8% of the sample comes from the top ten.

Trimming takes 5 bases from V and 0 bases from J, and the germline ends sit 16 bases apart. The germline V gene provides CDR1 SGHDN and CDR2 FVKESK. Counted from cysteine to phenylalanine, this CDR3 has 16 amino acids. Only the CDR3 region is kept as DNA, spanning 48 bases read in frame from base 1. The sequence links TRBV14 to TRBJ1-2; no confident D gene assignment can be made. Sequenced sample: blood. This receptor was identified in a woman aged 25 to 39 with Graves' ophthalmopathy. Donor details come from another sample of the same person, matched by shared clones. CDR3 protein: CASSFTRAPTNYGYTF. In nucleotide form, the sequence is TGTGCCAGCAGCTTCACTAGGGCACCCACTAACTATGGCTACACCTTC.